This TCR beta chain emerged from a study of T cells in women clearing cervical HPV infection (dated by TCRdb to between 2017 and 2018). Turning to the overall study: The cases were some 27 women with histologically confirmed HPV16-related CIN3 or worse, and 2 of these cases were invasive cancers. The approximately 25 controls were women who cleared a single incident HPV16 infection within 12 months without developing precancer or cancer. Blood from cases was drawn at the visit where the lesion was first identified, while blood from controls was drawn once the infection was no longer detected. Among cases, blood sampling occurred a median of around 160 days after lesion detection, with an interquartile range of roughly 85 to 200 days. Since only a few of the women had HLA typing available, the possibility that HLA type was acting as a confounder could not be ruled out. This exploratory proof-of-principle case-control study, nested within the Guanacaste HPV Natural History Study in Costa Rica, compared TCR repertoires among women with different cervical HPV16 outcomes. Cases were matched to controls by age within five years and by the year the sample was collected. Median age was roughly 33 years in cases versus 38 in controls, and baseline characteristics did not differ significantly. In the parent cohort, some 10,000 women aged 18 or older were enrolled in Guanacaste, Costa Rica, during about 1992 to 1995 and were followed for six to seven years. Quality controls consisted of five blinded duplicates per group, for a total of about 60 samples made up of some 50 participants and roughly ten replicates.

TCR beta CDR3 regions were amplified by multiplex PCR using the immunoSEQ assay from an average of 1200 ng genomic DNA per sample. The assay corrected primer bias using a complete synthetic TCR repertoire to establish an amplification baseline. The amplicons were sequenced using the Illumina platform. The original methods were these. Sequences were error-corrected by clustering with frequency ratios and a modified nearest-neighbor algorithm, then analyzed in the immunoSEQ Analyzer with IMGT gene definitions. TCR richness and evenness were averaged over 20 rarefaction repeats at each rarefaction depth, excluding samples with fewer sequences than the depth. Relative abundances of V, D and J genes were compared between groups using Wilcoxon rank sum tests, with FDR correction applied. For the blinded duplicates, the intraclass correlation was nearly 96% for TCR richness and averaged about 76% across roughly 65 gene segments. TCRdb stores this immuneACCESS table with in-frame sequences only. Part of the clones is absent; in the studies checked, under half of the shortfall reflects unresolved V genes, and no reason is known for the rest. The V and J calls and clone size come from that table; D and trimming were worked out from the DNA. The sample table gives 9,000 to 15,000 clones. 20% to 25% of the sample goes to the ten largest clones.

As concerns this clone: Its antigen has not been determined. Coverage ceases 3 residues before the CDR3 finishes, and the germline J gene fills in the end.

Taken from cysteine to phenylalanine, the CDR3 has 14 residues. Of the CDR3's DNA, 33 bases were read; they are in frame from base 1. The germline V gene encodes CDR1 LNHDA and CDR2 SQIVND (reference sequence). Trimming at the junction amounts to 3 bases on V and 2 bases on J, and the germline ends lie 8 bases apart. Every participant had a single incident cervical HPV16 infection, and women with prevalent HPV16 infections were excluded. Cervical HPV DNA was detected with MY09/MY11 PCR, and genotyping was done by dot-blot hybridization. Fifteen mL of heparinized blood were centrifuged, and the buffy coat was aliquoted, frozen at -30°C, then stored at -80°C. QIAGEN kits were used to extract genomic DNA from buffy coat specimens. Results and caveats for the whole study, not just this receptor: Cases had lower TRBV6-7 relative abundance than controls (about 0.099% versus 0.16%; Bonferroni P = 0.0008). Random forest classifiers combining richness and V gene abundances distinguished cases from controls with an estimated AUC of approximately 0.83. Significantly higher TCR repertoire richness was observed in CIN3+ cases than in controls across sequencing depths, whereas no difference in evenness was found. The cross-sectional design could not show whether the associations came before the infection or were a result of it, and neither effector/memory subsets nor HPV-specific T cells were isolated. Because T-cell numbers per sample were unknown, differences in richness could reflect varying T-cell content rather than repertoire biology.

The TCR was taken from a woman between 18 and 70 years old with a cervical HPV16 infection that either progressed to CIN3+ or cleared (not recorded which). The chain uses TRBV19 and TRBJ1-3; the D segment could be TRBD1, given 5 matching bases. The sample comprised blood buffy coat. The CDR3 protein: CASSIQGAGNTIYF. Partial CDR3 DNA: TGTGCCAGTAGTATCCAGGGAGCTGGAAACACC.